The 19 T cell receptor beta chains in this list originate from one sample, sequenced in a study of blood T cell repertoires in COVID-19. Data came from immunoSEQ multiplex PCR; TCRdb stores just in-frame clones and leaves some out. The table lists about 150,000 clones, more than 75% of them singletons. The sample was peripheral blood. These receptors all come from a man in his fifties with active COVID-19.

The chain joins TRBV4-2 to TRBJ1-1, with TRBD1 as a possible D gene (6 bases). The germline V gene encodes CDR1 LGHNA and CDR2 YNFKEQ. The CDR3 is 13 residues long. The V and J ends lost 1 base and 11 bases respectively, with 14 bases between them. In DNA, the CDR3 is TGTGCCAGCAGCCAAGGAGGGGGGGGGATGGCTTTCTTT. This sequence encodes CASSQGGGGMAFF.

This clone has just one count. V usage is TRBV7-6 and J usage is TRBJ2-7; D uncertain. The CDR3 is made up of 13 amino acids. The V end was cut by 3 bases, the J end by 0 bases, with 6 bases between. CDR1 and CDR2 from the germline V gene are SGHVS and FNYEAQ. The CDR3 coding sequence is TGTGCCAGCAGCTTTGGTAGCTCCTACGAGCAGTACTTC. Translating it yields CASSFGSSYEQYF.

This chain uses TRBV27 with TRBJ2-6, with D maybe TRBD1 (5 bases). The CDR3 has 15 residues. Germline-derived CDR1 and CDR2 are MNHEY and SMNVEV (reference sequence). The ends were cut back, 5 bases at V and 3 bases at J, with 11 bases in the middle. CDR3 nucleotides: TGTGCCAGCAGTCCGACAGTTTATGGGGCCAACGTCCTGACTTTC. Translating it yields CASSPTVYGANVLTF.

The chain carries TRBV6-6 and TRBJ2-7; 10 bases agree with TRBD2. Germline V lookup: CDR1 MNHNY, CDR2 SVGAGI (reference sequence). V gave up 5 bases and J gave up 0 bases; unmatched junction bases: 10. The CDR3 is 17 amino acids. The CDR3 region is CASSRVKAGGSSYEQYF. The CDR3 region has the DNA TGTGCCAGCAGTCGCGTAAAAGCGGGGGGGAGCTCCTACGAGCAGTACTTC.

This CDR3 reads CASSQSTGQETQYF. Written as DNA, the CDR3 is TGTGCCAGCAGCCAATCTACAGGGCAAGAGACCCAGTACTTC. The chain has TRBV16 and TRBJ2-5, with a weak D call TRBD1 (6 bases). V gave up 0 bases and J gave up 2 bases, with 7 bases separating them. From germline, CDR1 is KGHSY and CDR2 FQNENV. The CDR3 totals 14 residues. Full variable domain (rest looked up from reference TRBV16 and TRBJ2-5): GEEVAQTPKHLVRGEGQKAKLYCAPIKGHSYVFWYQQVLKNEFKFLISFQNENVFDETGMPKERFSAKCLPNSPCSLEIQATKLEDSAVYFCASSQSTGQETQYFGPGTRLLVL.

This clone turned up a few times. The CDR3 loop reads CASSQGQGNQPQHF. The CDR3 DNA sequence: TGTGCCAGCAGCCAGGGACAGGGTAATCAGCCCCAGCATTTT. J is TRBJ1-5 and V is TRBV3-1 (or the pseudogene TRBV3-2); 9 bases fit TRBD1. The CDR3 is made up of 14 amino acids. The ends lost 3 bases at V and 4 bases at J; junction bases unmatched: 1. Germline values: CDR1 LGHDT, CDR2 YNNKEL (reference sequence).

The CDR3 nucleotides are TGTGCCAGCAGCTCCCGGAGCGGGAGCTCCTACGAGCAGTACTTC. Protein: CASSSRSGSSYEQYF. This chain joins TRBV13 and TRBJ2-7, with 8 bases identical to TRBD2. J gave up 0 bases and V 4 bases, and 5 bases lay outside the gene matches. CDR1 is PRHDT, CDR2 FYEKMQ, per germline (reference sequence). The CDR3 has 15 residues.

V is TRBV10-3 and J is TRBJ2-1; 8 nucleotides match TRBD1. The CDR3 covers 14 residues. Germline CDR1 and CDR2: ENHRY and SYGVKD. The V gene end was trimmed by 7 bases and the J gene end by 6 bases; junction bases not matched to a gene: 8. CDR3: CAIKATGDVNEQFF. The DNA for the CDR3 is TGTGCCATCAAAGCGACAGGGGATGTCAATGAGCAGTTCTTC.

This chain links TRBV9 with TRBJ1-2; D is ambiguous. The CDR3 covers 13 residues. The V end lost 0 bases, the J end lost 8 bases, and 11 bases lay between the germline ends. The germline CDR1 and CDR2 sequences are SGDLS and YYNGEE. In DNA form, the CDR3 reads TGTGCCAGCAGCGTAGACCAAGGAGGCGGCTACACCTTC. Translated, it gives CASSVDQGGGYTF.

J is TRBJ1-6 and V is TRBV3-1 (or the pseudogene TRBV3-2); D gene ambiguous. Germline CDR1 and CDR2: LGHDT and YNNKEL (reference sequence). V lost 0 bases and J 8 bases, leaving 8 bases between the germline ends. The CDR3 spans 14 residues. This CDR3 reads CASSQDWSDSPLHF. In DNA form, the CDR3 reads TGTGCCAGCAGCCAAGATTGGTCGGATTCACCCCTCCACTTT.

The CDR3 loop reads CASSPGVRGRTDTQYF. As DNA, the CDR3 is TGTGCCAGCAGCCCAGGGGTGAGGGGCCGGACAGATACGCAGTATTTT. V is TRBV11-2 and J is TRBJ2-3; D is perhaps TRBD1 (6 bases). CDR3 length equals 16 residues. Germline lookup yields CDR1 SGHAT and CDR2 FQNNGV. The V end lost 5 bases, the J end lost 3 bases, and 18 bases lay between the germline ends.

J is TRBJ2-5 and V is TRBV5-1, with 11 bases lining up with TRBD1. V was clipped by 4 bases and J by 4 bases; unmatched bases: 6. Germline-derived CDR1 and CDR2 are SGHRS and YFSETQ. This CDR3 is built from 15 residues. The DNA of the CDR3 is TGCGCCAGCAGCCCGGGACAGGGGGATGGAGAGACCCAGTACTTC. It yields the protein CASSPGQGDGETQYF.

The chain links TRBV5-1 to TRBJ2-5; the D gene is possibly TRBD1 (7 bases). CDR3 length: 14 residues. CDR1 and CDR2 from the germline V gene are SGHRS and YFSETQ. V shed 4 bases and J shed 2 bases, with 12 bases lying between them. The CDR3 is CASSAGQPQETQYF. DNA of the CDR3: TGCGCCAGCAGCGCGGGACAGCCACAAGAGACCCAGTACTTC.

V and J are TRBV6-5 and TRBJ2-7; 7 bases are a match to TRBD1. There are 15 residues in the CDR3. V lost 5 bases and J lost 1; bases outside the gene matches: 8. Germline CDR1 MNHEY, CDR2 SVGAGI. The CDR3 DNA reads as TGTGCCAGCAGTCGAGACAGGGCCCCTTCCTACGAGCAGTACTTC. Its protein product is CASSRDRAPSYEQYF.

This clone has a single count. CDR3 protein: CASSFDSDSPLHF. CDR3 DNA sequence: TGTGCCAGCAGTTTCGATTCGGATTCACCCCTCCACTTT. The genes are TRBV12-3 or TRBV12-4 and TRBJ1-6, with no clear D. V gave up 3 bases and J gave up 8 bases, with 8 bases separating them. The CDR3 length is 13 residues.

This rearrangement joins TRBV4-1 to TRBJ2-7; possibly TRBD1 for D (6 bases). The CDR3 runs 13 residues. Deletions cut 4 bases from V and 1 base from J, with 8 bases between. CDR1 is MGHRA and CDR2 is YSYEKL in the germline V gene. The CDR3 sequence is CASSPGQSYEQYF. CDR3 DNA sequence: TGCGCCAGCAGCCCTGGACAGTCCTACGAGCAGTACTTC.

CDR3 DNA: TGTGCCAGCAGTTTAAGCTCCCGAGGTTGGGCCAAAAACATTCAGTACTTC. It encodes CASSLSSRGWAKNIQYF. The V gene is TRBV27, the J gene TRBJ2-4; D is unclear. The CDR3 runs 17 residues. Germline V gene lookup returns CDR1 MNHEY and CDR2 SMNVEV (reference sequence). V was shortened by 2 bases and J by 1 base, with 15 bases between the two germline ends.

The gene calls are TRBV4-2 and TRBJ2-5; 12 bases map to TRBD2. There are 16 residues in the CDR3. Germline V gene data show CDR1 as LGHNA and CDR2 as YNFKEQ. The ends lost 0 bases at V and 2 bases at J; junction bases unmatched: 1. Here the CDR3 reads CASSQDGLAGQETQYF. CDR3 coding DNA: TGTGCCAGCAGCCAAGATGGACTAGCGGGACAAGAGACCCAGTACTTC.

The rearrangement uses TRBV5-5 and TRBJ2-5, with D unresolved. The V and J ends lost 0 bases and 0 bases respectively, with 6 bases between them. Germline CDR1 reads SGHKS; CDR2 reads YYEKEE (reference sequence). This CDR3 contains 14 residues. This chain's CDR3 is CASSLDRNQETQYF. In DNA, the CDR3 is TGTGCCAGCAGCTTGGACAGAAACCAAGAGACCCAGTACTTC.